This T cell receptor (beta chain) was retrieved from a study of OX40 agonist ivuxolimab in advanced cancers. Study summary: Mean age about 60 years, range about 20 to 79; 82.7% male. In three patients, partial responses were observed, one with hepatocellular carcinoma and two with cutaneous melanoma. Study observations and caveats: CD8+ T cells were the subset that, on average, had more expanded clones than CD4+.

In the case of this clone: Its matching antigen is unknown.

Clones were sequenced by immunoSEQ multiplex PCR, and TCRdb holds only the in-frame ones, with some missing. The sample includes 80,000 to 100,000 clones, approximately 94% of them seen just once. Deletions cut 8 bases from V and 0 bases from J, with 2 bases between. CDR1 LNHDA and CDR2 SQIVND come from the germline V gene (reference sequence). This CDR3 spans 11 amino acids. The TCR comes from an adult with an advanced solid tumor such as melanoma, head and neck, liver or kidney cancer. This chain connects TRBV19 to TRBJ2-4; D not resolved. Sequenced material: CD4+ or CD8+ T cells sorted from blood, taken in a trial of the OX40 agonist ivuxolimab. The chain's CDR3 is CASLAKNIQYF. CDR3 bases: TGTGCCAGTCTAGCCAAAAACATTCAGTACTTC.